This note documents a single TCR beta chain sequence. The antigen is unknown. This CDR3 comprises 12 residues. V gave up 3 bases and J gave up 6 bases, with 9 bases separating them. CDR1 and CDR2 from the germline V gene are MNHNS and SASEGT. The study drew the donors from its roughly 120-subject validation cohort, separate from the roughly 700-subject first cohort. The data were produced by immunoSEQ multiplex PCR, yet TCRdb's version contains in-frame clones alone and is incomplete. In the table there are 100,000 to 150,000 clones, roughly 94% of which are singletons. The sample belongs to a study of cytomegalovirus exposure and HLA in healthy donors. Whole-study results and caveats: Later, an analysis found that TCR clusters from the first cohort tended to co-occur in the roughly 120 validation repertoires.

The specimen was PBMCs. This clonotype originated in a woman younger than 30 in good health and CMV-seronegative. This chain uses TRBV6-1 with TRBJ2-7, with a tentative D call TRBD2 (5 bases). CDR3 residues: CASSELASEQYF. In DNA form, the CDR3 reads TGTGCCAGCAGTGAGTTAGCGAGCGAGCAGTACTTC.